Each of the 24 T cell receptor beta chains below was sequenced from the same sample in a study of blood T cell repertoires in COVID-19 (dated by TCRdb to between 2020 and 2021). The library was built by means of the immunoSEQ multiplex PCR assay. This is the immuneACCESS table as TCRdb keeps it, with only in-frame sequences that have V and J called. A part of the clones is gone; compared with another copy, unresolved V genes explain less than half, and the rest is unexplained. Within this sample are 250,000 to 300,000 clones, with approximately 90% of them counted one time only. The leading ten clones occupy 1.1% of the sample. Sequencing was carried out using PBMCs or T cells enriched from blood (not recorded which). These receptors were obtained from a woman between 25 and 40 years old who had recovered from COVID-19.

The chain couples TRBV7-9 to TRBJ1-4, with D perhaps matching TRBD1 (6 bases). Germline-derived CDR1 and CDR2 are SEHNR and FQNEAQ (reference sequence). Trimming cost V 5 bases and J 3 bases, with 16 bases left between them. The CDR3 has 16 residues. CDR3 protein: CASSPVTGRANEKLFF. CDR3 DNA: TGTGCCAGCAGCCCCGTCACAGGGAGGGCTAATGAAAAACTGTTTTTT.

This chain connects TRBV9 to TRBJ1-1; 9 nucleotides match TRBD1. The CDR3 runs to 13 residues. In germline, CDR1 is SGDLS, CDR2 YYNGEE. Trimming cost V 3 bases and J 9 bases; bases outside gene matches: 6. The CDR3 reads CASSGGTGSQAFF. The CDR3 DNA reads as TGTGCCAGCAGCGGGGGGACAGGGAGTCAAGCTTTCTTT. The full variable domain, rest sourced from reference TRBV9 and TRBJ1-1, is DSGVTQTPKHLITATGQRVTLRCSPRSGDLSVYWYQQSLDQGLQFLIQYYNGEERAKGNILERFSAQQFPDLHSELNLSSLELGDSALYFCASSGGTGSQAFFGQGTRLTVV.

The chain has TRBV5-4 and TRBJ2-7; possibly TRBD2 for D (5 bases). This CDR3 is 15 amino acids long. V was cut by 1 base and J by 2 bases, with 13 bases left in between. Per germline, CDR1 SGHNT and CDR2 YYREEE (reference sequence). The DNA of the CDR3 is TGTGCCAGCAGCTTGAAGCAGCGGCGAACCTACGAGCAGTACTTC. This encodes CASSLKQRRTYEQYF.

This clone occurred once. J is TRBJ1-5 and V is TRBV19, with TRBD1 matching over 8 bases. V gave up 5 bases and J gave up 0 bases; unmatched junction bases: 6. The CDR3 runs 16 residues. Germline CDR1 and CDR2: LNHDA and SQIVND (reference sequence). The CDR3 bases are TGTGCCAGTAGTCGGACAGGGTCTTATAGCAATCAGCCCCAGCATTTT. Translated, it gives CASSRTGSYSNQPQHF.

This rearrangement joins TRBV7-2 to TRBJ2-1, with a possible D match to TRBD2 (6 bases). Trimming left V 1 base short and J 7 bases short, with 14 bases between. This CDR3 region has 15 residues. Germline V lookup: CDR1 SGHTA, CDR2 FQGNSA. The CDR3 spells CASSLGAGNSNEQFF. The DNA of the CDR3 is TGTGCCAGCAGCTTAGGAGCGGGTAATTCTAATGAGCAGTTCTTC.

The chain recombines TRBV3-1 (or the pseudogene TRBV3-2) with TRBJ1-2; the D is unclear. This CDR3 region has 15 residues. Deletions cut 1 base from V and 8 bases from J, with 17 bases between. Germline-derived CDR1 and CDR2 are LGHDT and YNNKEL (reference sequence). In DNA, the CDR3 is TGTGCCAGCAGCCAAGTATCAGAGGCGGGTATGGGCTACACCTTC. Residues: CASSQVSEAGMGYTF.

J is TRBJ1-1 and V is TRBV29-1; tentative D call: TRBD1 (5 bases). This CDR3 is built from 10 residues. Germline V gene lookup returns CDR1 SQVTM and CDR2 ANQGSEA. Deletions cut 8 bases from V and 5 bases from J, with 9 bases between. CDR3 nucleotide sequence: TGCAGCAGCGGGGGTACTGAAGCTTTCTTT. Its translation: CSSGGTEAFF. Full variable domain (missing parts from reference TRBV29-1 and TRBJ1-1): SAVISQKPSRDICQRGTSLTIQCQVDSQVTMMFWYRQQPGQSLTLIATANQGSEATYESGFVIDKFPISRPNLTFSTLTVSNMSPEDSSIYLCSSGGTEAFFGQGTRLTVV.

The chain has TRBV7-9 and TRBJ2-7; the match to TRBD2 covers 11 bases. Germline V gene lookup returns CDR1 SEHNR and CDR2 FQNEAQ (reference sequence). CDR3 size: 16 residues. After removal of 4 bases from V and 0 bases from J, the junction contained 5 bases not matched to a gene. The CDR3 is CASSSQLAGASYEQYF. CDR3 bases: TGTGCCAGCAGCTCCCAACTAGCGGGAGCCTCCTACGAGCAGTACTTC.

This chain uses TRBV18 with TRBJ1-1; 8 bases map to TRBD1. The length of the CDR3 is 15 residues. Trimming cost V 6 bases and J 5 bases; bases outside gene matches: 11. CDR1 KGHSH and CDR2 LQKENI come from the germline V gene. The chain's CDR3 is CASSVAGQGGTEAFF. The CDR3 nucleotides are TGTGCCAGCTCCGTCGCCGGACAGGGAGGTACTGAAGCTTTCTTT.

This clone was observed a few times. The chain uses TRBV7-9 and TRBJ1-5; the D is unclear. Per the germline V gene, CDR1 is SEHNR and CDR2 is FQNEAQ (reference sequence). CDR3 length: 16 amino acids. V shed 7 bases and J shed 3 bases, with 19 bases lying between them. CDR3 residues: CASTTSSGGFNQPQHF. CDR3 sequence (DNA): TGTGCCAGCACCACATCTTCGGGAGGTTTCAATCAGCCCCAGCATTTT.

This clone was seen more than once but under ten times. J is TRBJ2-2 and V is TRBV4-1, with 12 bases lining up with TRBD1. This CDR3 comprises 17 residues. With V trimmed by 4 bases and J by 5 bases, 8 bases remained unmatched. Germline CDR1 and CDR2: MGHRA and YSYEKL. The chain's CDR3 is CASSPQGQGAGTGELFF. CDR3 in DNA: TGCGCCAGCAGCCCTCAGGGACAGGGGGCAGGAACCGGGGAGCTGTTTTTT.

The V call is TRBV28, the J call TRBJ2-7, with 11 bases fitting TRBD2. V was clipped by 5 bases and J by 1 base; unmatched bases: 4. There are 15 residues in the CDR3. In germline, CDR1 is MDHEN, CDR2 SYDVKM. CDR3 nucleotides: TGTGCCAGCAGTCATGGGACTAGCGGATCCTACGAGCAGTACTTC. This gives the protein CASSHGTSGSYEQYF.

This clone was found a few times. The J gene is TRBJ1-3, the V gene TRBV7-9; D not resolved. The CDR3 totals 14 residues. CDR1 is SEHNR, CDR2 FQNEAQ, per germline (reference sequence). V shed 5 bases and J shed 0 bases, with 8 bases lying between them. The CDR3 is CASSGPVSGNTIYF. In DNA, the CDR3 is TGTGCCAGCAGCGGCCCAGTCTCTGGAAACACCATATATTTT.

V usage is TRBV6-1 and J usage is TRBJ1-1; 7 bases map to TRBD1. Per germline, CDR1 MNHNS and CDR2 SASEGT. V lost 0 bases and J lost 7; bases outside the gene matches: 11. The CDR3 consists of 16 residues. CDR3 in DNA: TGTGCCAGCAGTGAAGCGGCAGGGGGGAATCTTGGTGAAGCTTTCTTT. It codes for CASSEAAGGNLGEAFF.

This clone was observed a single time. The V gene is TRBV4-3, the J gene TRBJ2-5; D ambiguous. The CDR3 covers 15 residues. Germline V lookup: CDR1 LGHNA, CDR2 YSLEER. V was trimmed by 0 bases and J by 3 bases, leaving 11 bases between them. CDR3 coding DNA: TGCGCCAGCAGCCAAGATCTTGAGGAAAAAGAGACCCAGTACTTC. Translation gives CASSQDLEEKETQYF.

The genes are TRBV6-5 and TRBJ2-1; 7 bases are shared with TRBD1. This CDR3 comprises 15 residues. The germline V gene has CDR1 MNHEY and CDR2 SVGAGI. J lost 6 bases, V lost 5 bases, and 10 bases had no gene match. The CDR3 coding sequence is TGTGCCAGCAGTCGACAGGGAAATACCCCCAATGAGCAGTTCTTC. Translating it yields CASSRQGNTPNEQFF.

This clone showed up just once. The chain recombines TRBV28 with TRBJ1-5, with D possibly TRBD1 on 5 matching bases. Germline V gene lookup returns CDR1 MDHEN and CDR2 SYDVKM. Trimming pared 3 bases from V and 1 base from J, leaving 10 bases between. CDR3 size: 15 residues. The CDR3 protein is CASSFRRGSNQPQHF. CDR3 in DNA: TGTGCCAGCAGTTTCCGAAGGGGAAGCAATCAGCCCCAGCATTTT.

This clone has only one observation. The V and J genes are TRBV20-1 and TRBJ2-2; 15 positions match TRBD2. This CDR3 contains 18 residues. J was trimmed by 0 bases and V by 3 bases; bases with no gene match: 5. Germline lookup yields CDR1 DFQATT and CDR2 SNEGSKA (reference sequence). This chain's CDR3 is CSASPGLAGGPNTGELFF. CDR3 DNA sequence: TGCAGTGCTAGTCCGGGACTAGCGGGAGGCCCGAACACCGGGGAGCTGTTTTTT.

The V gene is TRBV11-2, the J gene TRBJ1-5; possible D gene TRBD1, 5 bases. V lost 8 bases and J 2 bases, leaving 13 bases between the germline ends. Germline CDR1 is SGHAT and CDR2 is FQNNGV. This CDR3 has 14 residues. CDR3 bases: TGTGCCAGCGCAGGGAGCGGGCGCAATCAGCCCCAGCATTTT. Encoded protein: CASAGSGRNQPQHF.

This clone was seen just once. This chain links TRBV19 with TRBJ1-1; the D gene is possibly TRBD1 (5 bases). V lost 6 bases, J lost 1 base, and 9 bases lay in between. The CDR3 totals 13 residues. Germline CDR1 is LNHDA and CDR2 is SQIVND (reference sequence). As DNA, the CDR3 is TGTGCCAGTAGGTGGGGCGCGAACACTGAAGCTTTCTTT. This translates into CASRWGANTEAFF.

The rearrangement joins TRBV10-3 to TRBJ2-5, with no clear D. V gave up 2 bases and J gave up 1 base, with 8 bases separating them. CDR1 ENHRY and CDR2 SYGVKD come from the germline V gene. CDR3 size: 14 residues. CDR3 sequence (DNA): TGTGCCATCAGTGAGATCCAGTCCCAAGAGACCCAGTACTTC. Translating it yields CAISEIQSQETQYF.

V is TRBV9 and J is TRBJ2-1; 9 nucleotides align to TRBD1. The CDR3 runs 16 residues. The junction had 10 bases not matched to a gene; V was cut back by 4 bases and J by 5 bases. The germline V gene has CDR1 SGDLS and CDR2 YYNGEE. The CDR3 region is CASSPLPGQGNNEQFF. The CDR3 coding sequence is TGTGCCAGCAGCCCCCTACCGGGACAGGGAAACAATGAGCAGTTCTTC.

This sequence joins TRBV27 and TRBJ1-2, with 8 positions matching TRBD1. Germline trimming cut 5 bases from V and 7 bases from J; bases unmatched to any gene: 9. Germline V gene data show CDR1 as MNHEY and CDR2 as SMNVEV (reference sequence). This CDR3 comprises 14 residues. The CDR3 region has the DNA TGTGCCAGCAGTGCCGCTCACAGGGGGTTTGGCTACACCTTC. This codes for CASSAAHRGFGYTF.

This chain connects TRBV7-6 to TRBJ2-2, with 9 bases aligning to TRBD1. V lost 5 bases to trimming and J lost 6 bases; unmatched junction nucleotides: 7. The germline V gene encodes CDR1 SGHVS and CDR2 FNYEAQ. CDR3 length: 15 amino acids. The CDR3 nucleotides are TGTGCCAGCAGCGGTACAGGGGGCGCTTCCGGGGAGCTGTTTTTT. Its protein product is CASSGTGGASGELFF.